This TCR beta chain originates from a study of CD8 T cells in ankylosing spondylitis. The V gene lost 11 bases and the J gene lost 0 bases, with 14 bases spanning the gap. CDR1 is MDHEN, CDR2 SYDVKM, per germline. CDR3 length equals 14 residues. TCRdb independently ran MiXCR on the 5' RACE reads; one entry per CDR3 protein. This table has hundreds of thousands of distinct CDR3 sequences, about 20% appearing once. This rearrangement joins TRBV28 to TRBJ2-1, with a possible D match to TRBD2 (6 bases). Input material: blood, either unsorted or a sorted T cell fraction (not recorded which). This clonotype was obtained from a male donor with ankylosing spondylitis or in good health (not recorded which). CDR3 coding DNA: TGTGCCGCGGGGAGGTCCCGCTCCTACAATGAGCAGTTCTTC. Amino acids: CAAGRSRSYNEQFF. Full variable domain (remainder filled in from reference TRBV28 and TRBJ2-1): DVKVTQSSRYLVKRTGEKVFLECVQDMDHENMFWYRQDPGLGLRLIYFSYDVKMKEKGDIPEGYSVSREKKERFSLILESASTNQTSMYLCAAGRSRSYNEQFFGPGTRLTVL.